This record covers a single T cell receptor (beta chain). This sample is drawn from a study of cytomegalovirus exposure and HLA in healthy donors. Vbeta (60) and Jbeta (13) primers were used in the PCR. TCRdb's table, derived via immunoSEQ multiplex PCR, lists solely in-frame clones and lacks some. Of about 150,000 clones listed, approximately 57% are singletons. V was shortened by 8 bases and J by 9 bases, with 11 bases between the two germline ends. This CDR3 comprises 11 residues. Germline V lookup: CDR1 MGHDK, CDR2 SYGVNS. V usage is TRBV25-1 and J usage is TRBJ2-1; the D is unclear. Sequencing used PBMCs. This receptor was identified in a male donor in good health and CMV-seronegative. The CDR3 DNA follows: TGTGCCAGCCAGTTAAGAAGTGAGCAGTTCTTC. It translates to CASQLRSEQFF.